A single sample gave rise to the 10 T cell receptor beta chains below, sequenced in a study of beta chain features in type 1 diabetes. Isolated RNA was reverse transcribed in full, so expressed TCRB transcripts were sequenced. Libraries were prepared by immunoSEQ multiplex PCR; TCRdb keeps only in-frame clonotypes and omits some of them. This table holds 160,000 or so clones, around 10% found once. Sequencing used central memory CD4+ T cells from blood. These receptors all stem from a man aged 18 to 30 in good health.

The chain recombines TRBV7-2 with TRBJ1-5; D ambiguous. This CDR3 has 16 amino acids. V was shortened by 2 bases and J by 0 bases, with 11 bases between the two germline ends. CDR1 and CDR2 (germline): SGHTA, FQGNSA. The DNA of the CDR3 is TGTGCCAGCAGCTTACGCGGGCAGGATAGCAATCAGCCCCAGCATTTT. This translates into CASSLRGQDSNQPQHF.

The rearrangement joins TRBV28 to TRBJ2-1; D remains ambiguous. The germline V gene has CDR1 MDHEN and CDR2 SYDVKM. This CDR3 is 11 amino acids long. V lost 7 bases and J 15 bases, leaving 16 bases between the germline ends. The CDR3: CASNSKGRLFF. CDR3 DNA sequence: TGTGCCAGCAACTCTAAGGGCCGGTTGTTCTTC.

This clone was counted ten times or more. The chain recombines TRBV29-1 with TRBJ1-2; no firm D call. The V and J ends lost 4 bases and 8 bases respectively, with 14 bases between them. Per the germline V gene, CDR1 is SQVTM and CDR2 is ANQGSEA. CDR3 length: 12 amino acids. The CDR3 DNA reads TGCAGCGTTGGTCTGAGGGCCGAAGGCTACACCTTC. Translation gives CSVGLRAEGYTF.

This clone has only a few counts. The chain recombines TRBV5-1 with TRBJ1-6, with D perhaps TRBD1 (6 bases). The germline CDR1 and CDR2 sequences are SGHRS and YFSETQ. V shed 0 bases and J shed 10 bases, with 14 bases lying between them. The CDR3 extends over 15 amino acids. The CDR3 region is CASSLGTAYKSPLHF. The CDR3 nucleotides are TGCGCCAGCAGCTTGGGGACAGCTTACAAGTCACCCCTCCACTTT.

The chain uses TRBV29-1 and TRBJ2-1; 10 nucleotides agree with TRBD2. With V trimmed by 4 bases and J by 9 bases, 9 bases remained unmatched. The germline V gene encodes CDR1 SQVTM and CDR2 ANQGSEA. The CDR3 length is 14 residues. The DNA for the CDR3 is TGCAGCGTTGCGAGCGGGAGGGCCGGGCGTGAGCAGTTCTTC. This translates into CSVASGRAGREQFF.

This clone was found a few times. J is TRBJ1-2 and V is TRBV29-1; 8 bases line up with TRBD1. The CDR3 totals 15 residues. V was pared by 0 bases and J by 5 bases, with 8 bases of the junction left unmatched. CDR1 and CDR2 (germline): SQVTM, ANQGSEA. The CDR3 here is CSVEDRSGQGYGYTF. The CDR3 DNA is TGCAGCGTTGAAGATCGAAGCGGACAGGGATATGGCTACACCTTC.

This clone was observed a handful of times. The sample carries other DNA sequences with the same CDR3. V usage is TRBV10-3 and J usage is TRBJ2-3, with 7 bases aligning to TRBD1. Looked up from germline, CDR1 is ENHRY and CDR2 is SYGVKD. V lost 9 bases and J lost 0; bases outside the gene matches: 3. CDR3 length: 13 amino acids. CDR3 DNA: TGTGCCATAGGGGGCGGGAGCACAGATACGCAGTATTTT. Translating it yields CAIGGGSTDTQYF.

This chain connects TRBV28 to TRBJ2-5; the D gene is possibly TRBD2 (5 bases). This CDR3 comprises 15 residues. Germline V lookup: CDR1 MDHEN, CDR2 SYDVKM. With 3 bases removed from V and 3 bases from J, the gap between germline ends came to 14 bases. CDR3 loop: CASSFRGQAEETQYF. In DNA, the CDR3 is TGTGCCAGCAGTTTTAGAGGGCAGGCTGAAGAGACCCAGTACTTC.

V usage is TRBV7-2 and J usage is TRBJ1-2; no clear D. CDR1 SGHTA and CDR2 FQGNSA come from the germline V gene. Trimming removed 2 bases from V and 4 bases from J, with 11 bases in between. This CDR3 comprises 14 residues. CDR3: CASSLKSQPYGYTF. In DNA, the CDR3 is TGTGCCAGCAGCTTAAAAAGTCAGCCCTATGGCTACACCTTC.

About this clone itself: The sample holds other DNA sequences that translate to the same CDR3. CDR3 DNA sequence: TGCGCCAGCAGCGCCCAAGAGACCCAGTACTTC. Residues: CASSAQETQYF. The J gene is TRBJ2-5, the V gene TRBV5-1; D ambiguous. CDR3 length: 11 amino acids. Trimming cost V 4 bases and J 1 base, with 2 bases left between them. Germline V gene lookup returns CDR1 SGHRS and CDR2 YFSETQ.